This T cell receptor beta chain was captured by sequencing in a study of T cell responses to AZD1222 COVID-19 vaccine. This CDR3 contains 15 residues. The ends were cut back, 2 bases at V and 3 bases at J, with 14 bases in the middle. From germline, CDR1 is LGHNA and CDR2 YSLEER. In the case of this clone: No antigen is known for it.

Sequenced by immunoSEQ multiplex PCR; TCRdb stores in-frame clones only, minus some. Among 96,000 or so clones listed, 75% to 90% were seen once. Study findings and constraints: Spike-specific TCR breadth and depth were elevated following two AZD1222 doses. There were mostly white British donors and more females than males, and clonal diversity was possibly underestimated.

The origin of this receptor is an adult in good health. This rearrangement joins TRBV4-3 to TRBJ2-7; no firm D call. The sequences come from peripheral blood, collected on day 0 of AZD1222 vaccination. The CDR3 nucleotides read TGCGCCAGCAGCCAAAGTAGGAATAGCCGCTACGAGCAGTACTTC. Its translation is CASSQSRNSRYEQYF.